The source of this T cell receptor beta chain is a study of CD4+ T cells in melanoma. The ends were cut back, 8 bases at V and 4 bases at J, with 15 bases in the middle. Germline lookup yields CDR1 SGHRS and CDR2 YFSETQ. The CDR3 spans 13 residues. On this clone: What it recognizes is unknown.

TCRdb's table, derived via immunoSEQ multiplex PCR, lists solely in-frame clones and lacks some. Among more than 110,000 clones listed, over 90% were seen once. General observations from the study: In melanoma, neoantigen-specific CD4+ T cells reportedly differed in differentiation state. A reported correlation linked neoantigen-specific CD4+ T cells to CD8+, macrophage and B cell function.

This chain uses TRBV5-1 with TRBJ1-1; no definite D call. The sequence was collected from a human donor with melanoma. The CDR3 region has the DNA TGCGCCAGGGTTGGGTTGAGCAGCACTGAAGCTTTCTTT. Protein: CARVGLSSTEAFF.